This T cell receptor (beta chain) was profiled in a study of shared clonotypes between healthy human individuals. Overall study: Used for every donor were three CD4 naive, three CD4 memory, two CD8 naive and one CD8 memory plate.

For this clone: In the same sample, other DNA sequences code for this CDR3.

Generated by immunoSEQ multiplex PCR, the TCRdb table keeps only in-frame clones and is missing some. The sample records millions of clones, over 90% being singletons. This receptor was identified in a man between 18 and 35 years old in good health. Some clones in this sample may be carry-over from other donors' samples. The sample taken for sequencing was naive CD4+ T cells from PBMCs. Specified subset: CD45RA+ positively selected.

CDR3 in DNA: TGCAGCGTGGGTGGGGGGGGCCAGCCCCAGCATTTT. This codes for CSVGGGGQPQHF. The chain uses TRBV29-1 and TRBJ1-5; a weak D match, TRBD1 (6 bases). Between the trimmed V and J ends, which lost 6 bases and 7 bases, there was a span of 13 bases. From germline, CDR1 is SQVTM and CDR2 ANQGSEA. CDR3 length: 12 residues. The full variable domain, rest sourced from reference TRBV29-1 and TRBJ1-5, is SAVISQKPSRDICQRGTSLTIQCQVDSQVTMMFWYRQQPGQSLTLIATANQGSEATYESGFVIDKFPISRPNLTFSTLTVSNMSPEDSSIYLCSVGGGGQPQHFGDGTRLSIL.